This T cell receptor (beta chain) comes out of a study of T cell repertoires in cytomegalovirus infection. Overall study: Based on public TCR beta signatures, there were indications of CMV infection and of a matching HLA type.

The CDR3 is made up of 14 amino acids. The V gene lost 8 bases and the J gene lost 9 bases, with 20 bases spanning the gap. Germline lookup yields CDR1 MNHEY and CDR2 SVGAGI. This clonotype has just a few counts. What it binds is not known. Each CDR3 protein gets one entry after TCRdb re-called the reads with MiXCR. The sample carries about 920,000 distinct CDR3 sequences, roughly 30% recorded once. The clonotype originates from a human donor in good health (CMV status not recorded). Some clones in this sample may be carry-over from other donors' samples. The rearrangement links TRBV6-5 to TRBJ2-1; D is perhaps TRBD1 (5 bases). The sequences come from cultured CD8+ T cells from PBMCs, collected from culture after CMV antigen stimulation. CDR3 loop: CASETLQGQGEQFF. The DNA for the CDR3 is TGTGCCAGCGAAACTTTACAAGGGCAGGGTGAGCAGTTCTTC.